The 11 T cell receptor beta chains below all came from one sample that was sequenced in a study of blood T cell repertoires in COVID-19. Sequenced by immunoSEQ multiplex PCR; TCRdb stores in-frame clones only, minus some. This table holds 150,000 or so clones, around 90% found once. Sequences were obtained from peripheral blood. Source of these receptors: a man in his fifties or sixties with acute or convalescent COVID-19.

The chain employs TRBV6-5 and TRBJ1-1, with a possible D match to TRBD1 (6 bases). Germline assignment: CDR1 MNHEY and CDR2 SVGAGI. The CDR3 loop spans 15 amino acids. The V end lost 8 bases, the J end lost 6 bases, and 22 bases lay between the germline ends. In DNA form, the CDR3 reads TGTGCCAGCGGCCTTAGGGGGGGCTTCGTCTCTGAAGCTTTCTTT. It is translated as CASGLRGGFVSEAFF.

The gene calls are TRBV20-1 and TRBJ2-5; the D gene is possibly TRBD1 (5 bases). The ends were cut back, 5 bases at V and 5 bases at J, with 9 bases in the middle. Germline CDR1 reads DFQATT; CDR2 reads SNEGSKA (reference sequence). This CDR3 has 11 residues. CDR3 sequence reads: CSASPGETQYF. Here the CDR3 DNA reads TGCAGTGCTTCCCCAGGGGAGACCCAGTACTTC.

V is TRBV30 and J is TRBJ2-2, with 7 bases lining up with TRBD2. Looked up from germline, CDR1 is GTSNPN and CDR2 is SVGIG (reference sequence). Losses at the gene ends were 5 bases for V and 3 bases for J; bases not matched to a gene: 3. The CDR3 is 13 amino acids. This CDR3 is CAWSGGYTGELFF. Here the CDR3 DNA reads TGTGCCTGGTCGGGGGGATACACCGGGGAGCTGTTTTTT.

The chain joins TRBV6-2 or TRBV6-3 to TRBJ1-1; D is possibly TRBD1 (5 bases). Trimming took off 2 bases at V and 0 bases at J, with 16 bases between the two ends. Germline V lookup: CDR1 MNHEY, CDR2 SVGEGT. The CDR3 extends over 17 amino acids. CDR3 bases: TGTGCCAGCAGTTACAAGCAGGGCAGGTCGGTGAACACTGAAGCTTTCTTT. Residues: CASSYKQGRSVNTEAFF.

This rearrangement joins TRBV24-1 to TRBJ1-5; D is perhaps TRBD1 (5 bases). V was clipped by 3 bases and J by 4 bases, with 12 bases between them. CDR3 length: 15 amino acids. Germline values: CDR1 KGHDR, CDR2 SFDVKD. The CDR3 spells CATSDGGTVNQPQHF. CDR3 DNA sequence: TGTGCCACCAGTGATGGGGGGACGGTAAATCAGCCCCAGCATTTT.

This chain uses TRBV2 with TRBJ2-5; 7 bases align to TRBD1. CDR1 and CDR2 (germline): SNHLY, FYNNEI. The CDR3 consists of 13 residues. V trimming: 6 bases; J trimming: 3 bases; junction bases outside the gene matches: 4. Written as DNA, the CDR3 is TGTGCCAGCAGGGTAACAGGGGAAGAGACCCAGTACTTC. Protein: CASRVTGEETQYF. Variable domain in full (rest from reference TRBV2 and TRBJ2-5): EPEVTQTPSHQVTQMGQEVILRCVPISNHLYFYWYRQILGQKVEFLVSFYNNEISEKSEIFDDQFSVERPDGSNFTLKIRSTKLEDSAMYFCASRVTGEETQYFGPGTRLLVL.

The chain employs TRBV19 and TRBJ2-5, with 10 bases identical to TRBD1. The CDR3 consists of 14 residues. V gave up 5 bases and J gave up 3 bases; unmatched junction bases: 3. The germline gives CDR1 LNHDA, CDR2 SQIVND (reference sequence). This chain's CDR3 is CASSPGQGEETQYF. DNA of the CDR3: TGTGCCAGTAGTCCCGGACAGGGGGAAGAGACCCAGTACTTC.

The gene calls are TRBV5-4 and TRBJ2-2; possible D gene TRBD1, 5 bases. CDR1 SGHNT and CDR2 YYREEE come from the germline V gene (reference sequence). The CDR3 extends over 15 amino acids. The V end lost 6 bases, the J end lost 0 bases, and 12 bases lay between the germline ends. The CDR3 nucleotides read TGTGCCAGCATCCAGGGCGGTTCGAACACCGGGGAGCTGTTTTTT. Encoded protein: CASIQGGSNTGELFF. Supplemented by reference TRBV5-4 and TRBJ2-2, the full variable domain reads ETGVTQSPTHLIKTRGQQVTLRCSSQSGHNTVSWYQQALGQGPQFIFQYYREEENGRGNFPPRFSGLQFPNYSSELNVNALELDDSALYLCASIQGGSNTGELFFGEGSRLTVL.

The V gene is TRBV10-3, the J gene TRBJ1-5, with D maybe TRBD1 (5 bases). Trimming stripped 6 bases from V and 8 bases from J, with 14 bases between. In germline, CDR1 is ENHRY, CDR2 SYGVKD. CDR3 size: 13 residues. The CDR3 nucleotides are TGTGCCATCAGGGAAGACAGAGTAAAGCCCCAGCATTTT. Its translation is CAIREDRVKPQHF.

This chain joins TRBV5-4 and TRBJ1-2; TRBD1 matches at 9 bases. V dropped 5 bases and J dropped 4; count of bases not matched to a gene: 3. The CDR3 has 13 residues. Germline V gives CDR1 SGHNT, CDR2 YYREEE (reference sequence). The CDR3 reads CASRGQGIYGYTF. The CDR3 DNA follows: TGTGCCAGCAGAGGACAGGGGATCTATGGCTACACCTTC.

The genes are TRBV3-1 (or the pseudogene TRBV3-2) and TRBJ1-2; D not certain. The CDR3 spans 14 residues. The germline gives CDR1 LGHDT, CDR2 YNNKEL (reference sequence). V lost 2 bases, J lost 2 bases, and 9 bases lay in between. Here the CDR3 DNA reads TGTGCCAGCAGCCAATCTGCGGAGAACTATGGCTACACCTTC. This codes for CASSQSAENYGYTF.